The entry below gives a single T cell receptor beta chain sequence along with its context. The target antigen is unknown. The data stem from a study of post-analysis software for immune sequencing data. The J segment lost 7 bases and the V segment lost 4 bases, leaving 2 bases of the junction unmatched. CDR1 and CDR2 (germline): MNHEY, SVGAGI. CDR3 length equals 12 residues. Unique molecular identifiers were carried by the TCR beta cDNA libraries. TCRdb re-derived calls from the PCR reads in MiXCR, one entry per CDR3 protein. The sample lists approximately 360,000 distinct CDR3 sequences; around 37% were seen once. The study, taken as a whole, reports: F-measure co-clustering was strong for batch-matched samples. Comparison of patients with controls showed roughly five TRBV segments more frequent in patients, TRBV5-6, TRBV5-1 and TRBV20-1 among them.

What was sequenced was blood. The TCR comes from a girl aged 5 to 17 with multiple sclerosis. This rearrangement joins TRBV6-5 to TRBJ1-1, with TRBD1 matching over 8 bases. The CDR3 nucleotides read TGTGCCAGCAGTTTCGGACAGGGTGAAGCTTTCTTT. Translated: CASSFGQGEAFF.